The clone carrying this T cell receptor beta chain has a handful of counts. This sample stems from a study of blood T cell repertoires in COVID-19. The CDR3 spans 16 residues. The germline CDR1 and CDR2 sequences are PRHDT and FYEKMQ (reference sequence). V lost 5 bases to trimming and J lost 6 bases, with 22 bases between them. In the authors' methods: How many nucleated cells were present was estimated from reference gene primer amplification. The method was immunoSEQ multiplex PCR; TCRdb's version includes in-frame clones alone and lacks a portion of them. V, J and clone size are those of that table, while D and trimming were read from the DNA. The sample carries about 250,000 clones, roughly 87% recorded once.

The V gene is TRBV13, the J gene TRBJ1-1; D may be TRBD1 (6 bases). The specimen was peripheral blood. The TCR originated in a man between 18 and 29 years old with active or convalescent COVID-19. CDR3 in DNA: TGTGCCAGCAGCCATGGGGGGGCCGGTTTTACGGCTGAAGCTTTCTTT. Protein sequence: CASSHGGAGFTAEAFF.